This TCR beta chain appears in the sequencing data of a study of PD-L1 blockade in urothelial cancer. TCRdb's copy holds only in-frame clones and misses some; the assay was immunoSEQ multiplex PCR. This table has 23,000 or so clones, under 90% appearing once. Specified time point: peripheral blood 6 weeks after treatment start. Each patient's cancer was a locally advanced or metastatic urothelial carcinoma. J was trimmed by 1 base and V by 7 bases; bases with no gene match: 6. This CDR3 is 14 amino acids long. Germline CDR1 reads SQVTM; CDR2 reads ANQGSEA. This sequence originates from a man between 65 and 80 years old with urothelial cancer. The chain recombines TRBV29-1 with TRBJ2-3, with 9 positions matching TRBD2. This specimen was PBMCs, taken around atezolizumab (anti-PD-L1) treatment. CDR3 DNA: TGCAGCGCTTCTAGCGGGGAACGCACAGATACGCAGTATTTT. Translation: CSASSGERTDTQYF.